This T cell receptor (beta chain) was identified during a study of cytomegalovirus exposure and HLA in healthy donors. Notes on this clone: Its antigen is as yet unknown.

The germline V gene has CDR1 SGHAT and CDR2 FQNNGV. Unmatched junction bases numbered 16, after V lost 6 bases and J lost 3 bases. CDR3 length: 17 amino acids. Study outcomes and limitations: Many donors shared some public TCRs, even though most TCR sequences were rare. Later analysis showed TCR association rates varying by HLA locus, highest for DRB1 and lowest for HLA-C. Follow-up analysis later connected one missense variant in DCLRE1C with trimming of TCR beta V- and J-genes.

A multiplex PCR was run with 60 Vbeta primers and 13 Jbeta primers. Libraries were prepared by immunoSEQ multiplex PCR; TCRdb keeps only in-frame clonotypes and omits some of them. Of roughly 150,000 clones listed, about three quarters were seen once; the top ten hold around 1.4%. The V call is TRBV11-2, the J call TRBJ2-7; 8 positions match TRBD2. The clonotype was recovered from a man aged 18 to 30 in good health and CMV-seronegative. Sequencing was done on a sample of PBMCs. This CDR3 reads CASSLAYTGTSGYEQYF. DNA for the CDR3: TGTGCCAGCAGTTTGGCGTACACCGGGACTAGTGGCTACGAGCAGTACTTC.